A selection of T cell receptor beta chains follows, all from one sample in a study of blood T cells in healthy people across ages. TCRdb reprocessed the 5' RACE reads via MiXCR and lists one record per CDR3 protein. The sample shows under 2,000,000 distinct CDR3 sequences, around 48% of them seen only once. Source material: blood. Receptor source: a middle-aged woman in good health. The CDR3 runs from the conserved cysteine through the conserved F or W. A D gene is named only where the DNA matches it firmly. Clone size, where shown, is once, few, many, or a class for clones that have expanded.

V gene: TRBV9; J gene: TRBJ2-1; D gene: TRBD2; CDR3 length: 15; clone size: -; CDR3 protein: CASSPRSGGSYEQFF; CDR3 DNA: TGTGCCAGCAGCCCTCGTAGCGGGGGCTCGTATGAGCAGTTCTTC
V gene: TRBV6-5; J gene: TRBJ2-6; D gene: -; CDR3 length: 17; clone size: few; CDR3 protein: CASSSLRPSSGANVLTF; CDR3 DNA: TGTGCCAGCAGTTCACTTCGCCCTAGCTCTGGGGCCAACGTCCTGACTTTC
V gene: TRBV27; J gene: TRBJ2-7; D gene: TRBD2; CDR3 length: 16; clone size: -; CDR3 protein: CASSAIAPGLGDEQYF; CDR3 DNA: TGTGCCAGCAGTGCGATCGCCCCGGGACTAGGGGACGAGCAGTACTTC
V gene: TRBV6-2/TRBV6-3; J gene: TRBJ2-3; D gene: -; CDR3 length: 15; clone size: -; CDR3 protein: CASSYSDRYTDTQYF; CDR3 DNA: TGTGCCAGCAGTTACTCGGATCGTTACACAGATACGCAGTATTTT
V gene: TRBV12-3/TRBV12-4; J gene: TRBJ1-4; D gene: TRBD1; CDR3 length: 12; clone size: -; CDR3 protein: CASRGGLEKLFF; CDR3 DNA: TGTGCCAGCAGAGGGGGCTTGGAAAAACTGTTTTTT
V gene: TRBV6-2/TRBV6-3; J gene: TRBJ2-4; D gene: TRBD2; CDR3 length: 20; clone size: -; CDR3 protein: CASSYHVAGETVIAKNIQYF; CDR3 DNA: TGTGCCAGCAGTTACCACGTGGCGGGGGAAACGGTTATAGCCAAAAACATTCAGTACTTC
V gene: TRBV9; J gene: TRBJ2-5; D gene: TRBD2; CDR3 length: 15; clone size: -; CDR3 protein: CASSGGGAFLNEQYF; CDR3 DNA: TGTGCCAGCAGCGGCGGGGGGGCCTTCTTGAATGAGCAGTACTTC
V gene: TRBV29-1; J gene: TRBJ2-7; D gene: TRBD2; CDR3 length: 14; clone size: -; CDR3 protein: CSVVSGGQTYEQYF; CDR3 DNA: TGCAGCGTTGTTAGCGGGGGCCAAACCTACGAGCAGTACTTC
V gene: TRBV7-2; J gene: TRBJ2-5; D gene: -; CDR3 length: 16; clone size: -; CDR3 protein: CASSPSGGLYQETQYF; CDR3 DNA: TGTGCCAGCAGCCCCTCGGGGGGCCTCTACCAAGAGACCCAGTACTTC
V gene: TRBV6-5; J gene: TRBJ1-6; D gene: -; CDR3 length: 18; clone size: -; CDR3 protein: CASSYSIGAGPSGSPLHF; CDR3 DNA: TGTGCCAGCAGTTACTCAATCGGCGCAGGGCCCTCAGGTTCACCCCTCCACTTT
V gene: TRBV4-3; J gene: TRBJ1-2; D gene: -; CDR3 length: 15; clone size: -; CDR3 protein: CASSQGGVPNYGYTF; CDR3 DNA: TGCGCCAGCAGCCAAGGGGGGGTCCCAAACTATGGCTACACCTTC
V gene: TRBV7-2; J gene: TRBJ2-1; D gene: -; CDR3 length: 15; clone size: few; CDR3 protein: CASSPRSTTHNEQFF; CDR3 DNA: TGTGCCAGCAGCCCTAGATCGACAACGCACAATGAGCAGTTCTTC
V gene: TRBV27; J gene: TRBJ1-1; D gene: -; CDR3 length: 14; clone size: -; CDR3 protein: CASSSDLSNTEAFF; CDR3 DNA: TGTGCCAGCAGTTCGGACCTTTCGAACACTGAAGCTTTCTTT
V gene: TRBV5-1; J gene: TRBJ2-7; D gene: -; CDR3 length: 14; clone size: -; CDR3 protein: CASSLEPSSRERYF; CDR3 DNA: TGCGCCAGCAGCTTGGAACCCAGTTCTAGGGAGCGGTACTTC
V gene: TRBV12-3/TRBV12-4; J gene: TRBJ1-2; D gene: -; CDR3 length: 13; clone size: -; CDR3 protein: CASSFTAPSGYTF; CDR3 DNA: TGTGCCAGCAGTTTCACGGCGCCTAGCGGCTACACCTTC
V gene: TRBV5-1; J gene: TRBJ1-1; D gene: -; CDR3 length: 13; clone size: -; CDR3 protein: CASSLGEGAEAFF; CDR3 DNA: TGCGCCAGCAGCTTGGGGGAAGGGGCTGAAGCTTTCTTT
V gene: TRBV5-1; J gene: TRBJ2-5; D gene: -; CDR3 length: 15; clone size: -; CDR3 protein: CASSLAWGYQETQYF; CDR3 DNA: TGCGCCAGCAGCTTGGCCTGGGGGTACCAAGAGACCCAGTACTTC
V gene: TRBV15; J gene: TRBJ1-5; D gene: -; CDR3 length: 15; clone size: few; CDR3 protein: CATSPRGPSNQPQHF; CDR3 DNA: TGTGCCACCAGCCCCCGGGGGCCTAGCAATCAGCCCCAGCATTTT
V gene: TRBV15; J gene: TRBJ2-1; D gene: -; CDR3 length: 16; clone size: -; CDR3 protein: CATSRARAASYNEQFF; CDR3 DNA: TGTGCCACCAGCCGAGCTCGTGCAGCGTCCTACAATGAGCAGTTCTTC
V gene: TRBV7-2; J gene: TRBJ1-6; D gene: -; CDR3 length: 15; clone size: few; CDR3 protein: CASSSYRVGDSPLHF; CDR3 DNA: TGTGCCAGCAGCAGCTACAGGGTTGGGGATTCACCCCTCCACTTT
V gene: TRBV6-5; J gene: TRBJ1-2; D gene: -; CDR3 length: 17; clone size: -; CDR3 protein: CASSSYPERQVNYGYTF; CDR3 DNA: TGTGCCAGCAGTTCTTACCCTGAAAGACAGGTTAACTATGGCTACACCTTC
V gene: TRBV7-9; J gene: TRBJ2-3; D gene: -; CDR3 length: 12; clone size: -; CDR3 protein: CASEGERGTQYF; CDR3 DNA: TGTGCAAGCGAGGGTGAAAGGGGTACGCAGTATTTT
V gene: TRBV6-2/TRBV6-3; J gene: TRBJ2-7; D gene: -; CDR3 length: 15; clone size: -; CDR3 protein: CASSYFDSSYNEQYF; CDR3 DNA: TGTGCCAGCAGTTACTTTGACAGCTCCTACAATGAGCAGTACTTC
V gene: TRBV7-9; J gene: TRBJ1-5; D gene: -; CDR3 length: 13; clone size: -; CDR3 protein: CASSHDSNQPQHF; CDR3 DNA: TGTGCCAGCAGTCACGACAGCAATCAGCCCCAGCATTTT
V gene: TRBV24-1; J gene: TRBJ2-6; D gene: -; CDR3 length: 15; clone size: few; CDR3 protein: CATSDPGPGANVLTF; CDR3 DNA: TGTGCCACCAGTGATCCAGGGCCCGGGGCCAACGTCCTGACTTTC
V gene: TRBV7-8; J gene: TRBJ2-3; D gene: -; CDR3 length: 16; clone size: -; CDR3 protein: CASSLAGVPGTDTQYF; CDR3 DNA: TGTGCCAGCAGCTTAGCCGGGGTACCCGGCACAGATACGCAGTATTTT
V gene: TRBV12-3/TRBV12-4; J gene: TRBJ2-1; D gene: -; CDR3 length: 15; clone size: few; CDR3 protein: CASSLEPVAYNEQFF; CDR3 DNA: TGTGCCAGCAGTTTAGAGCCGGTAGCCTACAATGAGCAGTTCTTC
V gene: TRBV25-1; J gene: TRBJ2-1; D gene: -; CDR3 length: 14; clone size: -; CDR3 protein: CASSEERVGTVQFF; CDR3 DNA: TGTGCCAGCAGTGAGGAGAGGGTCGGGACGGTCCAGTTCTTC
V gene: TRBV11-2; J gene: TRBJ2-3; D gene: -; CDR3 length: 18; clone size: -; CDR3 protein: CASSLTASGEFSTDTQYF; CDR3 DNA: TGTGCCAGCAGCTTAACGGCGTCCGGGGAGTTTAGCACAGATACGCAGTATTTT
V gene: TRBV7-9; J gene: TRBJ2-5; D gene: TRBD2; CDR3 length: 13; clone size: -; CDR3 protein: CASSLTTSGEQYF; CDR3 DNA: TGTGCCAGCAGCTTAACGACTAGCGGGGAGCAGTACTTC
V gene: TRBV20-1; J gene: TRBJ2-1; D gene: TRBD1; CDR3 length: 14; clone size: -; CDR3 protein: CSARDRKTGGEQFF; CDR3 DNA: TGCAGTGCTAGAGATCGTAAGACAGGGGGTGAGCAGTTCTTC
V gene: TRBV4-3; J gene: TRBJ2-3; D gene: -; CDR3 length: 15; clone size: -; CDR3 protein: CASSQVVQGTDTQYF; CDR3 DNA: TGCGCCAGCAGCCAAGTCGTGCAGGGCACAGATACGCAGTATTTT
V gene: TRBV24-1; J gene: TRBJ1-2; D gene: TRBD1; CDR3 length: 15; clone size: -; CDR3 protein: CATSGTGNWGYGYTF; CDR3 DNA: TGTGCCACCAGTGGGACAGGGAATTGGGGCTATGGCTACACCTTC
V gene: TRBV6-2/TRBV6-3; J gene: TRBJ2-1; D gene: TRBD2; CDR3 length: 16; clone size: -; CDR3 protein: CASSSFPGLAYNEQFF; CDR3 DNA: TGTGCCAGCAGTTCCTTTCCGGGACTAGCCTACAATGAGCAGTTCTTC
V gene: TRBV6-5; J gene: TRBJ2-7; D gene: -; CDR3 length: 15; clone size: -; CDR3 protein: CASSPEVGLTHEQYF; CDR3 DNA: TGTGCCAGCAGCCCCGAGGTGGGGCTTACCCACGAGCAGTACTTC
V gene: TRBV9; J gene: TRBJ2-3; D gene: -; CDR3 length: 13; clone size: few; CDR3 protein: CASSAEITDTQYF; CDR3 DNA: TGTGCCAGCAGCGCAGAGATCACAGATACGCAGTATTTT
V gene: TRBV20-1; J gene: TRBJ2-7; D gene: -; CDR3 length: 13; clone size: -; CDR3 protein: CSARTKGSYEQYF; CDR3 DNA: TGCAGTGCGCGGACCAAAGGCTCCTACGAGCAGTACTTC
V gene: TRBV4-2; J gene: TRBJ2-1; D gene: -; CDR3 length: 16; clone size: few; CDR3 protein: CASSQETRGISNEQFF; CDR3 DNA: TGTGCCAGCAGCCAGGAAACAAGGGGAATCTCCAATGAGCAGTTCTTC
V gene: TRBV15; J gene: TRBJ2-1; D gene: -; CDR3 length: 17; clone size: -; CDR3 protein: CATSRAPRTPSYNEQFF; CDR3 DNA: TGTGCCACCAGCAGAGCACCTCGGACGCCCTCCTACAATGAGCAGTTCTTC
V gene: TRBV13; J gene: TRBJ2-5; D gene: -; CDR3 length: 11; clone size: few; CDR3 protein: CASSHSETQYF; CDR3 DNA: TGTGCCAGCAGCCACAGCGAGACCCAGTACTTC
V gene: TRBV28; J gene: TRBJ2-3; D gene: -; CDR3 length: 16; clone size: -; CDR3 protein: CASSSAPHELTDTQYF; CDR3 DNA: TGTGCCAGCAGTTCCGCCCCCCACGAACTGACAGATACGCAGTATTTT
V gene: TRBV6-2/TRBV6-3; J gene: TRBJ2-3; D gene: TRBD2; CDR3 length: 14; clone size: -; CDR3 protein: CASTGTRSPDTQYF; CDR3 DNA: TGTGCCAGCACCGGGACTAGGTCCCCAGATACGCAGTATTTT
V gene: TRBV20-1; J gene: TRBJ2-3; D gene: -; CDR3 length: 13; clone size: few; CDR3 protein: CSARGGLPDTQYF; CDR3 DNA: TGCAGTGCTAGAGGGGGGCTTCCAGATACGCAGTATTTT
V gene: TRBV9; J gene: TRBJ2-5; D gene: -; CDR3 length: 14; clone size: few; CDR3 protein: CASSVGGVKETQYF; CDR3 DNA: TGTGCCAGCAGCGTAGGGGGGGTCAAAGAGACCCAGTACTTC
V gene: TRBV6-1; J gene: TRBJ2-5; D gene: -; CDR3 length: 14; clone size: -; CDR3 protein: CASTFSTAQETQYF; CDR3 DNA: TGTGCCAGCACCTTTTCGACGGCGCAAGAGACCCAGTACTTC
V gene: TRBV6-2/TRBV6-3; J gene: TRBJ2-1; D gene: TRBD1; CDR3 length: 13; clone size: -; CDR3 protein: CASSSGQFNEQFF; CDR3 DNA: TGTGCCAGCAGCTCGGGACAGTTCAATGAGCAGTTCTTC
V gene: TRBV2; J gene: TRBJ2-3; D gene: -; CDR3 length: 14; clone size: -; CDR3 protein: CASEGKGSTDTQYF; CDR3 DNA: TGTGCCAGCGAGGGTAAAGGGAGCACAGATACGCAGTATTTT
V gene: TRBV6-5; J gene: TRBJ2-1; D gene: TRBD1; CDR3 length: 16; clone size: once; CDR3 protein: CASRPITGTGYNEQFF; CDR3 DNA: TGTGCCAGCAGGCCTATTACCGGGACAGGGTACAATGAGCAGTTCTTC
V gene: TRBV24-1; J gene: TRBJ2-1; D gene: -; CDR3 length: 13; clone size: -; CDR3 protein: CATSDLWRSLQFF; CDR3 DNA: TGTGCCACCAGTGATTTGTGGCGGAGCCTACAGTTCTTC
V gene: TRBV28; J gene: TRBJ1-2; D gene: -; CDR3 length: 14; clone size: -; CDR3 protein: CASSLNRDGYGYTF; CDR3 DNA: TGCGCCAGCAGTTTGAACAGGGACGGCTATGGCTACACCTTC
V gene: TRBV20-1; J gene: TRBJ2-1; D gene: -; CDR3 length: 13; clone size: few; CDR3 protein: CSARDRPYNEQFF; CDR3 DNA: TGCAGTGCTCGCGACAGACCCTACAATGAGCAGTTCTTC
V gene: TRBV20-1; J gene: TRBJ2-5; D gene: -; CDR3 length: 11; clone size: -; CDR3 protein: CSASPLETQYF; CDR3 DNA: TGCAGTGCTAGTCCGCTAGAGACCCAGTACTTC
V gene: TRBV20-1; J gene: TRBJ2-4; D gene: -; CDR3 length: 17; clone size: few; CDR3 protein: CSARDSGPNLAKNIQYF; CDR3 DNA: TGCAGTGCTAGAGATTCAGGTCCGAATCTAGCCAAAAACATTCAGTACTTC
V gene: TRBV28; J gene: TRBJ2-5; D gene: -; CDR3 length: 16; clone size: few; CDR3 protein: CASSLGRTILGGTQYF; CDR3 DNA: TGTGCCAGCAGTTTGGGCAGAACCATACTTGGGGGGACCCAGTACTTC
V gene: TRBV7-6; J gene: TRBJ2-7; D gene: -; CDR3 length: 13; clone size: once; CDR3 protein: CASSLEWGYEQYF; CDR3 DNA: TGTGCCAGCAGCTTAGAGTGGGGATACGAGCAGTACTTC
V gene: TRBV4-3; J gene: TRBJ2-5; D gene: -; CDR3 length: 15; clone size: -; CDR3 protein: CASSQELGAGETQYF; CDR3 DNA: TGCGCCAGCAGCCAAGAGTTGGGGGCGGGGGAGACCCAGTACTTC
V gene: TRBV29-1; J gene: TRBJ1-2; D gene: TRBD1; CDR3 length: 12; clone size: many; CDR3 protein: CSVGTGYGGYTF; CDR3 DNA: TGCAGCGTTGGGACAGGATATGGCGGCTACACCTTC
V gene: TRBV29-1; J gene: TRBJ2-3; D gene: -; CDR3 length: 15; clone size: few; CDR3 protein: CSVEEPTRGTDTQYF; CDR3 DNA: TGCAGCGTTGAAGAACCGACTAGGGGCACAGATACGCAGTATTTT
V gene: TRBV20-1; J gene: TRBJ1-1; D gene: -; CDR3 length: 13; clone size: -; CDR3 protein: CSARRAGNTEAFF; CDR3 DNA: TGCAGTGCTAGAAGGGCTGGGAACACTGAAGCTTTCTTT